This TCR beta chain was observed in a study of identical twins. Each CDR3 protein gets one entry after TCRdb re-called the 5' RACE reads with MiXCR. This table holds hundreds of thousands of distinct CDR3 sequences, about 18% found once. This clonotype came up a few times. This same sample was also taken into another study, of T cells expressing NK-cell markers.

This TCR was recovered from a woman younger than 30 in good health. The specimen sequenced was PBMCs.

Here the CDR3 reads CASTPPSGRNYGYTF. The CDR3 DNA reads TGTGCCAGCACCCCCCCGAGTGGAAGGAACTATGGCTACACCTTC. The genes are TRBV12-3 or TRBV12-4 and TRBJ1-2; D is unresolved. V dropped 7 bases and J dropped 2 bases, with 17 bases sitting between them. This CDR3 is 15 amino acids long.